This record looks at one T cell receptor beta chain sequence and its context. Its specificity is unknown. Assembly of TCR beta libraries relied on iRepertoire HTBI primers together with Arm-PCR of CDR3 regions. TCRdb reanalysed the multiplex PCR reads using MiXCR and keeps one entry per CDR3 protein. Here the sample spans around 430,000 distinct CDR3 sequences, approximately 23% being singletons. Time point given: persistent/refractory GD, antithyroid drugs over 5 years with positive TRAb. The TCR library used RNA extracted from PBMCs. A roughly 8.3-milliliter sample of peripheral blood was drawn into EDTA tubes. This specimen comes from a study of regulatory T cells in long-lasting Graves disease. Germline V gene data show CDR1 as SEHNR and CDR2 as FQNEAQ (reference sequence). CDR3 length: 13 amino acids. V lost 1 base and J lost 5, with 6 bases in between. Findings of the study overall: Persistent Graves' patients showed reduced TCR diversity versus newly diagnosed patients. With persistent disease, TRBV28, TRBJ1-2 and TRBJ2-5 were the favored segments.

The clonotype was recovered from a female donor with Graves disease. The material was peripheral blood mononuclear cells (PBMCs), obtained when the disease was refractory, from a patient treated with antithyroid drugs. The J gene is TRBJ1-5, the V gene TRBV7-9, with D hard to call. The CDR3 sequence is CASSLGEYQPQHF. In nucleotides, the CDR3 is TGTGCCAGCAGCTTAGGAGAGTATCAGCCCCAGCATTTT.